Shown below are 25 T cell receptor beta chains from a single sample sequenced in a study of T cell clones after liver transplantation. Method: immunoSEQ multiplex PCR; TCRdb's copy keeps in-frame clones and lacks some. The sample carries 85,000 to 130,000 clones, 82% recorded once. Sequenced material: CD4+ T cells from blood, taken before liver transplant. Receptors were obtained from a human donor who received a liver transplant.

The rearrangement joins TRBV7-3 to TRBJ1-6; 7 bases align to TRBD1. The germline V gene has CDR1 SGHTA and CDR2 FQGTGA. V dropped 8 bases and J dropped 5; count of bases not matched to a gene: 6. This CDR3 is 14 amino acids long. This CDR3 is CASAVGQNNSPLHF. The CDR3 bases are TGTGCCAGCGCGGTGGGACAGAATAATTCACCCCTCCACTTT.

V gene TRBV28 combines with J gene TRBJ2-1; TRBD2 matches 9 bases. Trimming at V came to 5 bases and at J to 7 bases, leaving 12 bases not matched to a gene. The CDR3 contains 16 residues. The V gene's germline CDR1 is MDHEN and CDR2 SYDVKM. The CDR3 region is CASSVQGTSKGNEQFF. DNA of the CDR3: TGTGCCAGCAGTGTCCAAGGGACTAGCAAGGGGAATGAGCAGTTCTTC.

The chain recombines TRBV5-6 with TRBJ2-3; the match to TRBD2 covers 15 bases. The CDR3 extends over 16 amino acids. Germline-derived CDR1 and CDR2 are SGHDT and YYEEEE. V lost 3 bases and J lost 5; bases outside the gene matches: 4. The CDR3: CASSWRTSGRGDTQYF. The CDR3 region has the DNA TGTGCCAGCAGCTGGAGGACTAGCGGGAGGGGAGATACGCAGTATTTT.

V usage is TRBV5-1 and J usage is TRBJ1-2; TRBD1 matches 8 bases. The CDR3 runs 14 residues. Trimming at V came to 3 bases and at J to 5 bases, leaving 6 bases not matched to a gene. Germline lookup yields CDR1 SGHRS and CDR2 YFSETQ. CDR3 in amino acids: CASSYGQGKYGYTF. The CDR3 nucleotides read TGCGCCAGCAGCTATGGACAGGGTAAATATGGCTACACCTTC.

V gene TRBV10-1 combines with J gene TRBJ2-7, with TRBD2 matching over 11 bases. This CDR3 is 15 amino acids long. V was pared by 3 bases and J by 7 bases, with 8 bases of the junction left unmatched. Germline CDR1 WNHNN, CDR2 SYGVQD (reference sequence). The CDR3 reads CASSDILAGVEEQYF. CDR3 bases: TGCGCCAGCAGTGATATACTAGCGGGAGTTGAAGAGCAGTACTTC.

The CDR3 reads CASSPYVNSEQYF. As DNA, the CDR3 is TGTGCCAGCAGTCCCTATGTCAATTCCGAGCAGTACTTC. This chain connects TRBV6-5 to TRBJ2-7; D is ambiguous. The CDR3 has 13 residues. Germline loops: CDR1 MNHEY, CDR2 SVGAGI. Trimming cost V 5 bases and J 6 bases, with 14 bases left between them.

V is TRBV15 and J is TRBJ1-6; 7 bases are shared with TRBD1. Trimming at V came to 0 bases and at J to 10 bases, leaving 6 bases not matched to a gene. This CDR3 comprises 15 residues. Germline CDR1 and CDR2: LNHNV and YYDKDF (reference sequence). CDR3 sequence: CATSREGRGLSPLHF. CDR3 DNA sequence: TGTGCCACCAGCAGAGAGGGTAGGGGGCTATCACCCCTCCACTTT.

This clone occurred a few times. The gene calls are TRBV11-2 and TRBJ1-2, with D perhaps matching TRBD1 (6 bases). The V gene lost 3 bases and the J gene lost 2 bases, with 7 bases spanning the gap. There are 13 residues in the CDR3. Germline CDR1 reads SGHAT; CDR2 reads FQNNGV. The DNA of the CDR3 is TGTGCCAGCAGCTTGCAGGGGAACTATGGCTACACCTTC. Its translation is CASSLQGNYGYTF.

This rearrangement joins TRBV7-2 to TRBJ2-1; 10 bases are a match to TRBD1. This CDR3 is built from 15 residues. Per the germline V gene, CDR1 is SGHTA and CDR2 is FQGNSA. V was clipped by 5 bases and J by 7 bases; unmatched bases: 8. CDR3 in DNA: TGTGCCAGCAGCCTCGGGACAGGGGAATGGAATGAGCAGTTCTTC. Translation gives CASSLGTGEWNEQFF.

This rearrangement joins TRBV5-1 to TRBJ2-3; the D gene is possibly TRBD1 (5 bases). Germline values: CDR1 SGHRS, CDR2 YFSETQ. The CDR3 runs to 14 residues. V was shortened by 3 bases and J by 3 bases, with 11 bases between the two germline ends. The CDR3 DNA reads TGCGCCAGCAGCTGGCAGGGCGCGACAGATACGCAGTATTTT. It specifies CASSWQGATDTQYF.

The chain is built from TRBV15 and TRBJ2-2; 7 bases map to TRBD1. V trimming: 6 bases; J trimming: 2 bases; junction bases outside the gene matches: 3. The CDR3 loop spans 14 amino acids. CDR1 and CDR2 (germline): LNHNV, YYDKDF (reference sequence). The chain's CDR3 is CATRGTANTGELFF. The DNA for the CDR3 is TGTGCCACCAGAGGGACAGCTAACACCGGGGAGCTGTTTTTT.

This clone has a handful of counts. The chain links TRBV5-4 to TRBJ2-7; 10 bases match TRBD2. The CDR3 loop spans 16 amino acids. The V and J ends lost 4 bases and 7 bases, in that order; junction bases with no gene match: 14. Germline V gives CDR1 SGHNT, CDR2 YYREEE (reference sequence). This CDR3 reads CASSLPSGRASVEQYF. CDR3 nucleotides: TGTGCCAGCAGCCTCCCGAGCGGGAGGGCCTCTGTTGAGCAGTACTTC.

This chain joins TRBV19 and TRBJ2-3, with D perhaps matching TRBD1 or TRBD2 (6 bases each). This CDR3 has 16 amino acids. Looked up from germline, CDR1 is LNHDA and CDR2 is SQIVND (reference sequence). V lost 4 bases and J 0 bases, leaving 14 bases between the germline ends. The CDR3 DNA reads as TGTGCCAGTAGTACCCTACCGGGGGCGAGCACAGATACGCAGTATTTT. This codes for CASSTLPGASTDTQYF.

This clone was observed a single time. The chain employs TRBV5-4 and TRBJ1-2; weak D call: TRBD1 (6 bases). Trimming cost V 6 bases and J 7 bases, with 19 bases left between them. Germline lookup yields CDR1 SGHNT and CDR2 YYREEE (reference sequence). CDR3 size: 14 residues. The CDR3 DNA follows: TGTGCCAGCACCCCTCGGGGGGCGACCCGTGGCTACACCTTC. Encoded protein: CASTPRGATRGYTF. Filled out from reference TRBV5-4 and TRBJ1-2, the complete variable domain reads ETGVTQSPTHLIKTRGQQVTLRCSSQSGHNTVSWYQQALGQGPQFIFQYYREEENGRGNFPPRFSGLQFPNYSSELNVNALELDDSALYLCASTPRGATRGYTFGSGTRLTVV.

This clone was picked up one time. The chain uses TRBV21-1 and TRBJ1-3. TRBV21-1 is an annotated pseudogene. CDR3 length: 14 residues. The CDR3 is CASSKRDSGNTIYF. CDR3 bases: TGTGCCAGCAGCAAGAGGGATTCTGGAAACACCATATATTTT.

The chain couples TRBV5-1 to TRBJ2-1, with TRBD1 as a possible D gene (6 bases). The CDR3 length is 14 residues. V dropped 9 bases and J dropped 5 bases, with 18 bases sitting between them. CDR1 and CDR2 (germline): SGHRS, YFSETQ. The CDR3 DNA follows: TGCGCCACCACGACAGGCGTTCTTAACAATGAGCAGTTCTTC. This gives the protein CATTTGVLNNEQFF.

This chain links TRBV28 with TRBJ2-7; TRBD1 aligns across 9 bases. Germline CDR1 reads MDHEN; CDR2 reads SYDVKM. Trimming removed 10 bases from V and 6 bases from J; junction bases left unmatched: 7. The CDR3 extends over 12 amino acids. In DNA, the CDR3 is TGTGCCACCCTGACGACAGGGGGCGAGCAGTACTTC. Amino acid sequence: CATLTTGGEQYF. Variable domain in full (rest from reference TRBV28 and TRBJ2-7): DVKVTQSSRYLVKRTGEKVFLECVQDMDHENMFWYRQDPGLGLRLIYFSYDVKMKEKGDIPEGYSVSREKKERFSLILESASTNQTSMYLCATLTTGGEQYFGPGTRLTVT.

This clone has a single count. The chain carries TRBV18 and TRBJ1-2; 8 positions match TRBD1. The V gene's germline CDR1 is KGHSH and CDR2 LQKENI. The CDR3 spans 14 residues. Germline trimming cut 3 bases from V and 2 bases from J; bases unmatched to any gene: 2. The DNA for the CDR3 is TGTGCCAGCTCACCGCCAGGGGGCAACTATGGCTACACCTTC. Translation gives CASSPPGGNYGYTF.

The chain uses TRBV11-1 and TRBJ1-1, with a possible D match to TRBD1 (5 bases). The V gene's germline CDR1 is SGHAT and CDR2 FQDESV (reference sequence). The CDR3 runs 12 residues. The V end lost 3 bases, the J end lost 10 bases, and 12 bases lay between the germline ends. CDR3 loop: CASSFEIGGAFF. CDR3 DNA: TGTGCCAGCAGCTTCGAGATTGGGGGAGCTTTCTTT.

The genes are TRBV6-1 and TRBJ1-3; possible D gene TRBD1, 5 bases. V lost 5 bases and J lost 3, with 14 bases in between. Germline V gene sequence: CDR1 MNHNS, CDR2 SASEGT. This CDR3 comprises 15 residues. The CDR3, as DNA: TGTGCCAGCAGTCCCAGGGCCCGCAGTGGAAACACCATATATTTT. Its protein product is CASSPRARSGNTIYF.

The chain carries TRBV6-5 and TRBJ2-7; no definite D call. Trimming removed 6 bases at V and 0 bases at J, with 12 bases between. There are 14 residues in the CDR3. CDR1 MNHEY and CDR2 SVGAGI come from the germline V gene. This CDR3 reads CASSQSPASYEQYF. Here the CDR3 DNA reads TGTGCCAGCAGCCAATCCCCAGCCTCCTACGAGCAGTACTTC.

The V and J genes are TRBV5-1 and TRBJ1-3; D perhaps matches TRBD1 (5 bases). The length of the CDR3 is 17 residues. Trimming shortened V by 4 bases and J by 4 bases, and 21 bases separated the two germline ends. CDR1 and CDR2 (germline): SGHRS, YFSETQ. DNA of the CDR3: TGCGCCAGCAGCCTCCCCGGGACCCAGGGAATGGGAAACACCATATATTTT. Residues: CASSLPGTQGMGNTIYF.

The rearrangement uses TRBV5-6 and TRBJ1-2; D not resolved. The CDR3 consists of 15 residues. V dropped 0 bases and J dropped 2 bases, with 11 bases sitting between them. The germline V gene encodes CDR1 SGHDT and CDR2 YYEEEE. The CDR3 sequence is CASSLASIRNYGYTF. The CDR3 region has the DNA TGTGCCAGCAGCTTGGCCTCGATCAGGAACTATGGCTACACCTTC. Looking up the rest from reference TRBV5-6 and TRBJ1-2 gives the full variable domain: DAGVTQSPTHLIKTRGQQVTLRCSPKSGHDTVSWYQQALGQGPQFIFQYYEEEERQRGNFPDRFSGHQFPNYSSELNVNALLLGDSALYLCASSLASIRNYGYTFGSGTRLTVV.

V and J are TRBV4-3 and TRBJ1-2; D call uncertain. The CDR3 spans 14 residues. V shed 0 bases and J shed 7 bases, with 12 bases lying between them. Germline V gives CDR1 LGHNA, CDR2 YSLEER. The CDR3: CASSQDGTATGYTF. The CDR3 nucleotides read TGCGCCAGCAGCCAAGATGGCACGGCAACTGGCTACACCTTC.

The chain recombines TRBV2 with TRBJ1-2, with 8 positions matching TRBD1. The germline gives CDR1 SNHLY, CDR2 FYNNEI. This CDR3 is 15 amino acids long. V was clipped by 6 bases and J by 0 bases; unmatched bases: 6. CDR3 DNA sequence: TGTGCCAGCAGCCGTGGACAGGGTGCTAACTATGGCTACACCTTC. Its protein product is CASSRGQGANYGYTF.